These 6 T cell receptor beta chains were sequenced from one sample in a study of blood T cell repertoires in COVID-19. The table came from immunoSEQ multiplex PCR; TCRdb's copy has only in-frame clones and leaves some out. Of about 150,000 clones listed, 65% to 90% are singletons. The sequenced material came from peripheral blood. The source is a man between 65 and 79 years old with acute or convalescent COVID-19.

This chain uses TRBV4-3 with TRBJ1-5; unclear D gene. Germline CDR1 and CDR2: LGHNA and YSLEER. The V end lost 1 base, the J end lost 4 bases, and 14 bases lay between the germline ends. The CDR3 length is 16 residues. In nucleotides, the CDR3 is TGCGCCAGCAGCCAAGCCTGGGCAGGCGCGAATCAGCCCCAGCATTTT. Translating gives CASSQAWAGANQPQHF.

The chain combines TRBV15 with TRBJ2-6; D not certain. Germline assignment: CDR1 LNHNV and CDR2 YYDKDF (reference sequence). CDR3 size: 16 residues. V was cut by 4 bases and J by 0 bases, with 10 bases left in between. CDR3 nucleotide sequence: TGTGCCACCAGCACCCACCAAGCCTCTGGGGCCAACGTCCTGACTTTC. As protein: CATSTHQASGANVLTF.

The chain uses TRBV19 and TRBJ2-2, with 7 bases that match TRBD1. Germline assignment: CDR1 LNHDA and CDR2 SQIVND (reference sequence). This CDR3 region has 16 residues. With V trimmed by 1 base and J by 1 base, 3 bases remained unmatched. In DNA form, the CDR3 reads TGTGCCAGTAGTATAGGTCGGACAGGGAACACCGGGGAGCTGTTTTTT. This sequence encodes CASSIGRTGNTGELFF.

The V gene is TRBV7-2, the J gene TRBJ2-3; 8 bases fit TRBD2. From germline, CDR1 is SGHTA and CDR2 FQGNSA. V shed 2 bases and J 3 bases; nucleotides not matched to a gene: 10. CDR3 length: 17 residues. CDR3 nucleotides: TGTGCCAGCAGCTTAAGGGTTGCGGGAGGTCTGACAGATACGCAGTATTTT. Translating gives CASSLRVAGGLTDTQYF.

The chain carries TRBV5-4 and TRBJ1-2, with 8 positions matching TRBD1. Germline CDR1 SGHNT, CDR2 YYREEE (reference sequence). The CDR3 sequence is 13 residues long. V shed 4 bases and J 6 bases; nucleotides not matched to a gene: 5. The CDR3 is CASSPTGDHGYTF. Here the CDR3 DNA reads TGTGCCAGCAGCCCGACAGGGGATCATGGCTACACCTTC.

The V gene is TRBV27, the J gene TRBJ1-3, with D unclear. V lost 6 bases to trimming and J lost 8 bases, with 17 bases between them. Germline CDR1 and CDR2: MNHEY and SMNVEV (reference sequence). The CDR3 runs 14 residues. The CDR3 reads CASSPRGGWDTIYF. CDR3 DNA: TGTGCCAGCAGCCCACGGGGAGGGTGGGACACCATATATTTT.